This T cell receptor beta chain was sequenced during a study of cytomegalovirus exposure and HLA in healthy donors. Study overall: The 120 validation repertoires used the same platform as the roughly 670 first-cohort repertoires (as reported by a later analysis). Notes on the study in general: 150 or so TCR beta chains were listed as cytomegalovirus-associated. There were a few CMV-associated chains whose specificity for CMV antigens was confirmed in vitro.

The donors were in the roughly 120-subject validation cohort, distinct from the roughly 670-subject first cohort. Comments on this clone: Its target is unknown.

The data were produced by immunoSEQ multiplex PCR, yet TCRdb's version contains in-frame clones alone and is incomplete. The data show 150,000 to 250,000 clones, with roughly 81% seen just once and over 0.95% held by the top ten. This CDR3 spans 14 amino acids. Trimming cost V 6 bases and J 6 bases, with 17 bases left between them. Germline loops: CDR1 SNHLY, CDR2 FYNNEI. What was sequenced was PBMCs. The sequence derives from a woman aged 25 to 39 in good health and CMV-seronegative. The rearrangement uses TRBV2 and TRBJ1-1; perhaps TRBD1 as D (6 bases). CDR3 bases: TGTGCCAGCAGCCCTAGGACAGTGCTCTCTGAAGCTTTCTTT. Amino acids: CASSPRTVLSEAFF.